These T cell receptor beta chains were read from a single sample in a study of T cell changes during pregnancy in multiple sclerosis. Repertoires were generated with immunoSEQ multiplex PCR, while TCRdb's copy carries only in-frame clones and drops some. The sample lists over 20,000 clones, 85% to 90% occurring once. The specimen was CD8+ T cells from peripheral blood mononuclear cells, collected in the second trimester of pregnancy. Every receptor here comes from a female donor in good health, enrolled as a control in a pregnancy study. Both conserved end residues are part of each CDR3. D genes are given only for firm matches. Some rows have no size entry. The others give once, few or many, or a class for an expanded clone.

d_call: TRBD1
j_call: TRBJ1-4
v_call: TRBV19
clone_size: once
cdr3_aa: CASSIGRGRKEKLFF
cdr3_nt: TGTGCCAGTAGTATAGGGAGGGGGCGCAAGGAAAAACTGTTTTTT

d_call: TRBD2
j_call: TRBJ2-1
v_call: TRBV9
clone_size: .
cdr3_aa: CASSDGGGNYNEQFF
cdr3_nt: TGTGCCAGCAGCGACGGCGGGGGTAACTACAATGAGCAGTTCTTC

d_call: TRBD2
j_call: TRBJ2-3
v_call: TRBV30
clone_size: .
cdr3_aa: CAWSGAGGPADTQYF
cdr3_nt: TGTGCCTGGAGTGGTGCGGGAGGGCCCGCAGATACGCAGTATTTT

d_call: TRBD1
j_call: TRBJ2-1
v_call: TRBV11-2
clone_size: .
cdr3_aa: CASSRDRDGQFF
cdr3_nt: TGTGCCAGCAGTAGGGACAGGGATGGGCAGTTCTTC

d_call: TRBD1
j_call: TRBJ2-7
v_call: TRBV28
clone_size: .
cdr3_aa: CASSPAQGVWSYEQYF
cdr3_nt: TGTGCCAGCAGTCCGGCCCAGGGGGTATGGTCCTACGAGCAGTACTTC

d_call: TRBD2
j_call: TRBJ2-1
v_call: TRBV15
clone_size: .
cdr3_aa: CATSGTSGHEQFF
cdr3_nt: TGTGCCACCAGTGGGACTAGCGGGCATGAGCAGTTCTTC

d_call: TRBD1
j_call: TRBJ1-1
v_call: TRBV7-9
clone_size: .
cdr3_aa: CASGGPGQGAAEAFF
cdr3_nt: TGTGCCAGCGGGGGACCGGGACAGGGGGCTGCTGAAGCTTTCTTT

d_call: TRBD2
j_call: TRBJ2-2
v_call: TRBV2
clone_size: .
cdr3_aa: CASSDIAGENTGELFF
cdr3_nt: TGTGCCAGCAGTGACATAGCGGGTGAGAACACCGGGGAGCTGTTTTTT

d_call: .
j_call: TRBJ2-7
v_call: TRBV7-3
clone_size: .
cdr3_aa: CASSLGQNDEQYF
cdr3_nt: TGTGCCAGCAGCTTGGGGCAGAACGACGAGCAGTACTTC

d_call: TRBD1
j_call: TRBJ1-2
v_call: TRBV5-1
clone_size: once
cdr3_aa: CASSLKEQGNDGYTF
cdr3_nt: TGCGCCAGCAGCTTAAAGGAACAGGGGAACGATGGCTACACCTTC

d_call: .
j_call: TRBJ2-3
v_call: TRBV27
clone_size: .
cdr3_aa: CASSHGTDTQYF
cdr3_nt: TGTGCCAGCAGTCATGGCACAGATACGCAGTATTTT

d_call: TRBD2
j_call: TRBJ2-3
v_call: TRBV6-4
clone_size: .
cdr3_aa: CASSEGVAGGTDTQYF
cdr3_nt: TGTGCCAGCAGTGAGGGAGTAGCGGGAGGCACAGATACGCAGTATTTT

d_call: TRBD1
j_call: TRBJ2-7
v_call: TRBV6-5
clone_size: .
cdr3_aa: CASSYPGQHPYEQYF
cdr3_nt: TGTGCCAGCAGTTACCCGGGACAGCACCCCTACGAGCAGTACTTC

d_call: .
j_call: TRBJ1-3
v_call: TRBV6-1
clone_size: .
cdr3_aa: CASSEEEGSGNTIYF
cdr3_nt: TGTGCCAGCAGTGAAGAAGAGGGCTCTGGAAACACCATATATTTT

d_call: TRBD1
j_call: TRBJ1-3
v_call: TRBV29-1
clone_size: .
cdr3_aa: CSVDLRDSFLWNTIYF
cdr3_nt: TGCAGCGTGGACCTCCGGGACAGTTTTTTATGGAACACCATATATTTT

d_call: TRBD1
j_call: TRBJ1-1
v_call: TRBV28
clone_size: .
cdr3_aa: CASSFIGGGGEAFF
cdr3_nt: TGTGCCAGCAGTTTTATAGGGGGCGGAGGTGAAGCTTTCTTT

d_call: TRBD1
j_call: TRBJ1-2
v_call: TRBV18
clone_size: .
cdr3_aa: CASSPQGAKWYGYTF
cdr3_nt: TGTGCCAGCTCACCACAGGGGGCAAAGTGGTATGGCTACACCTTC

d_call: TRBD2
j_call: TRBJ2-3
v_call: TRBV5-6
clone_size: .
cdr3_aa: CASTPGGATGTDTQYF
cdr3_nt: TGTGCCAGCACCCCCGGGGGGGCTACGGGCACAGATACGCAGTATTTT

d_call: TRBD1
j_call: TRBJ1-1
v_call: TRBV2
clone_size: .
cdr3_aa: CASSAGQVEAFF
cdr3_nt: TGTGCCAGCAGTGCCGGACAGGTTGAAGCTTTCTTT

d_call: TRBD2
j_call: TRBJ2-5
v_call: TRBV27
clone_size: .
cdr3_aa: CASRSQTGGQETQYF
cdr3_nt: TGTGCCAGCAGAAGCCAGACCGGGGGGCAAGAGACCCAGTACTTC

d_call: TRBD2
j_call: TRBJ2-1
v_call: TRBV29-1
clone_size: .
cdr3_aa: CSVEGGRAGNEQFF
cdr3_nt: TGCAGCGTTGAAGGCGGGAGGGCGGGCAATGAGCAGTTCTTC

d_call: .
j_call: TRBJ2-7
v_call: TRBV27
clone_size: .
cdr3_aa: CASSPDRYYEQYF
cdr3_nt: TGTGCCAGCAGCCCGGACAGATACTACGAGCAGTACTTC

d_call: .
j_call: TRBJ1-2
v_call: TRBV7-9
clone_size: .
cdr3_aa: CASSFTNYGYTF
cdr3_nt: TGTGCCAGCAGCTTCACTAACTATGGCTACACCTTC

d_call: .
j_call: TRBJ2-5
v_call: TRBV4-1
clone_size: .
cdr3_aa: CASGGTGETQYF
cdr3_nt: TGCGCATCGGGGGGAACAGGGGAGACCCAGTACTTC

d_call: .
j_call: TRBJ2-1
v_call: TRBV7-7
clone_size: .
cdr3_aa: CASSIDSVNEQFF
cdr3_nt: TGTGCTAGCAGCATCGACAGCGTCAATGAGCAGTTCTTC

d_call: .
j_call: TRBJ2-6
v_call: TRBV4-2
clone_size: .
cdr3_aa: CASSQGGRSSGANVLTF
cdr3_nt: TGTGCCAGCAGCCAAGGGGGGCGCAGCTCTGGGGCCAACGTCCTGACTTTC

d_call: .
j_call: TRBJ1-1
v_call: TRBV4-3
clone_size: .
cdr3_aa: CASSQEGAGTEAFF
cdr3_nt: TGCGCCAGCAGCCAAGAGGGGGCGGGCACTGAAGCTTTCTTT

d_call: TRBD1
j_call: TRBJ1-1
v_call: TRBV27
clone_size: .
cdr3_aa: CASRTGRGPAFF
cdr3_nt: TGTGCCAGCAGAACGGGCAGGGGGCCAGCTTTCTTT

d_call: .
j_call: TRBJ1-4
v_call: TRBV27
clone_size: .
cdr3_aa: CASSLSRSGEKLFF
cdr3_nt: TGTGCCAGCAGTTTATCGCGGTCAGGGGAAAAACTGTTTTTT

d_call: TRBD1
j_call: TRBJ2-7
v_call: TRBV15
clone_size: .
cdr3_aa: CATSSGQGEAYEQYF
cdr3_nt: TGTGCCACCAGCAGTGGACAGGGGGAGGCCTACGAGCAGTACTTC

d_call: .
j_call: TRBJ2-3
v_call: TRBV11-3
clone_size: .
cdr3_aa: CASSPSTDTQYF
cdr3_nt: TGTGCCAGCAGCCCGAGCACAGATACGCAGTATTTT

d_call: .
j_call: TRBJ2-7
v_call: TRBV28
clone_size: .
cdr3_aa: CASSYPSAQAGSYEQYF
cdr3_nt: TGTGCCAGCAGTTACCCCTCCGCGCAGGCTGGTTCCTACGAGCAGTACTTC

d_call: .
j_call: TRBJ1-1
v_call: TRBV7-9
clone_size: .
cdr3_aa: CASSLQNTEAFF
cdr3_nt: TGTGCCAGCAGCTTACAGAACACTGAAGCTTTCTTT

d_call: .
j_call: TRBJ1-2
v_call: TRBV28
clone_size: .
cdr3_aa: CASSLRQDGYTF
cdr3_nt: TGTGCCAGCAGTCTCAGACAGGATGGCTACACCTTC

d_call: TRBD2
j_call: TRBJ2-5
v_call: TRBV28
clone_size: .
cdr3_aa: CASSLWTSGEGQETQYF
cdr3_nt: TGTGCCAGCAGTTTATGGACAAGCGGGGAAGGCCAAGAGACCCAGTACTTC

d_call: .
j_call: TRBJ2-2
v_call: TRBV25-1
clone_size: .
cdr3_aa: CASTTQRETGELFF
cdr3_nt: TGTGCCAGCACCACCCAACGGGAGACCGGGGAGCTGTTTTTT

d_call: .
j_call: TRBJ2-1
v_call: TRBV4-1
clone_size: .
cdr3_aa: CASSGRGAGLTYNEQFF
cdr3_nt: TGCGCCAGCAGCGGGCGAGGAGCGGGCCTTACCTACAATGAGCAGTTCTTC

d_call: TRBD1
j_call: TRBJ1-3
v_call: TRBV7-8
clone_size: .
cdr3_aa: CASSPQGAGGNTIYF
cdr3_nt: TGTGCCAGCAGCCCCCAGGGGGCTGGAGGAAACACCATATATTTT

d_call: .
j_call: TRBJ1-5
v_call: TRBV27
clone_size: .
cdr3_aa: CASSSDRSAPQHF
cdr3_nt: TGTGCCAGCAGTTCCGACAGATCAGCGCCCCAGCATTTT

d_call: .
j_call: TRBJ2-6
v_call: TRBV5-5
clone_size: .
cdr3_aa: CASIANLAQSRANVLTF
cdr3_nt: TGTGCCAGCATCGCAAATCTCGCACAAAGTCGGGCCAACGTCCTGACTTTC

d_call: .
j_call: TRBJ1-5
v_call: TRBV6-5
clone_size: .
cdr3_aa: CASSWQFNQPQHF
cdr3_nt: TGTGCCAGCAGTTGGCAGTTTAATCAGCCCCAGCATTTT

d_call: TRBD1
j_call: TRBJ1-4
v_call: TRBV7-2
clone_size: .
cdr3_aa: CASSSPGTGNEKLFF
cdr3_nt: TGTGCCAGCAGCTCCCCCGGGACAGGAAATGAAAAACTGTTTTTT

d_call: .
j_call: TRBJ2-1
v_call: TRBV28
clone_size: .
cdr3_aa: CASSFFGEGHNEQFF
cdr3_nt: TGTGCCAGCAGTTTCTTCGGGGAAGGGCACAATGAGCAGTTCTTC

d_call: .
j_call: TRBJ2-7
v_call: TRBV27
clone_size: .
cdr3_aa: CASSSRSLSYEQYF
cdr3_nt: TGTGCCAGCAGTTCTAGGAGCCTCTCCTACGAGCAGTACTTC

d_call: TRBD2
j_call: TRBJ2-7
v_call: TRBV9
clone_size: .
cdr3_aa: CASSVAGGSSYEQYF
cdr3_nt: TGTGCCAGCAGCGTAGCGGGAGGCAGCTCCTACGAGCAGTACTTC

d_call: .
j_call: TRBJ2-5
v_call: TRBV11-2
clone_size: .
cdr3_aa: CASSLAGWMETQYF
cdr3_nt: TGTGCCAGCAGCTTAGCCGGGTGGATGGAGACCCAGTACTTC

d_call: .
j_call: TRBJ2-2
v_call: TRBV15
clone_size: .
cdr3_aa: CATSSQADTGELFF
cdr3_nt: TGTGCCACCAGCAGTCAGGCAGACACCGGGGAGCTGTTTTTT

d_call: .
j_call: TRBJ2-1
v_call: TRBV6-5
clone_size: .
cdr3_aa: CASSDSTYNEQFF
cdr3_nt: TGTGCCAGCAGCGACAGTACCTACAATGAGCAGTTCTTC

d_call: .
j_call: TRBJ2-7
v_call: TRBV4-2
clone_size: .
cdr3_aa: CASSETSLTYEQYF
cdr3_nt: TGTGCCAGCAGTGAAACGAGTTTGACTTACGAGCAGTACTTC

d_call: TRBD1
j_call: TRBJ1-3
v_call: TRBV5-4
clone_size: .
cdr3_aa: CASSFQGAGNTIYF
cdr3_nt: TGTGCCAGCAGCTTCCAGGGGGCCGGAAACACCATATATTTT